Listed below are T cell receptor beta chains from one sample, sequenced in a study of blood T cell repertoires in COVID-19. Profiling relied on immunoSEQ multiplex PCR, and the TCRdb table lists in-frame clones only, not all of them. Seen here are about 270,000 clones, approximately 85% observed once, and the top ten hold more than 9.5%. The sequencing sample was made of peripheral blood. These receptors originate from a woman in her 70s with acute or convalescent COVID-19. CDR3s include the opening cysteine and the closing phenylalanine or tryptophan. D genes are given only for firm matches. For some rows the clone size is stated as once, few or many, or as a class when expanded; others skip it.

TRBV7-3	NA	TRBD1	TRBJ2-1	TGTGCCAGCAGCCCGACATCGGGACAGGGGGTCAACAATGAGCAGTTCTTC	CASSPTSGQGVNNEQFF
TRBV14	NA	TRBD1	TRBJ1-4	TGTGCCAGCAGCCAAGGATGGACAGGTCTGACAACTAATGAAAAACTGTTTTTT	CASSQGWTGLTTNEKLFF
TRBV10-3	NA	TRBD2	TRBJ2-1	TGTGCCATCAGTGAGTACGCGGGGGGTAATAGTGAGCAGTTCTTC	CAISEYAGGNSEQFF
TRBV5-1	NA	TRBD2	TRBJ2-5	TGCGCCAGCAGCACCGGGACTAGCAGACAAGAGACCCAGTACTTC	CASSTGTSRQETQYF
TRBV12-3/TRBV12-4	NA	NA	TRBJ1-1	TGTGCCAGCAGTTTAGTCGGGGGCACTGAAGCTTTCTTT	CASSLVGGTEAFF
TRBV29-1	NA	NA	TRBJ1-3	TGCAGCGTACAGGAAGGACGCCGTGGAAACACCATATATTTT	CSVQEGRRGNTIYF
TRBV5-4	NA	NA	TRBJ1-3	TGTGCCAGCAGCCCAGGGTCTGGAAACACCATATATTTT	CASSPGSGNTIYF
TRBV12-5	NA	TRBD1	TRBJ1-2	TGTGCTAGTGGTGATGACAGGGGGTACTACACCTTC	CASGDDRGYYTF
TRBV18	NA	TRBD1	TRBJ1-1	TGTGCCAGCTCACTTGGACAGGTGATGAACACTGAAGCTTTCTTT	CASSLGQVMNTEAFF
TRBV12-3/TRBV12-4	few	NA	TRBJ1-2	TGTGCCAGCAGTTCGGGGGGACGGGGCTACACCTTC	CASSSGGRGYTF
TRBV20-1	many	NA	TRBJ1-1	TGCAGTGCTAGACTCGCTGAAGCTTTCTTT	CSARLAEAFF
TRBV18	few	NA	TRBJ2-5	TGTGCCAGCTCACCACATGCTGGAGGGGAAGAGACCCAGTACTTC	CASSPHAGGEETQYF
TRBV5-1	NA	TRBD2	TRBJ2-1	TGCGCCAGCAGCTCCTTGCTAGCGGGGGTTGGGCATGAGCAGTTCTTC	CASSSLLAGVGHEQFF
TRBV6-4	NA	NA	TRBJ1-1	TGTGCCAGCAGTTTAGAAACAGGGACGGAAGCTTTCTTT	CASSLETGTEAFF
TRBV30	once	NA	TRBJ1-1	TGTGCCTGGAGTTTACACAGGGAAACCATGAACACTGAAGCTTTCTTT	CAWSLHRETMNTEAFF
TRBV2	few	NA	TRBJ1-5	TGTGCCAGCCGCCGGACACAAGATCAGCCCCAGCATTTT	CASRRTQDQPQHF
TRBV15	NA	TRBD1	TRBJ1-2	TGTGCCACCAGCGGACGGGACAGTAGCTATGGCTACACCTTC	CATSGRDSSYGYTF
TRBV5-1	NA	TRBD1	TRBJ2-7	TGCGCCAGCAGCCCACCAACCGGGACAGGGGGCACAGGGTACGAGCAGTACTTC	CASSPPTGTGGTGYEQYF